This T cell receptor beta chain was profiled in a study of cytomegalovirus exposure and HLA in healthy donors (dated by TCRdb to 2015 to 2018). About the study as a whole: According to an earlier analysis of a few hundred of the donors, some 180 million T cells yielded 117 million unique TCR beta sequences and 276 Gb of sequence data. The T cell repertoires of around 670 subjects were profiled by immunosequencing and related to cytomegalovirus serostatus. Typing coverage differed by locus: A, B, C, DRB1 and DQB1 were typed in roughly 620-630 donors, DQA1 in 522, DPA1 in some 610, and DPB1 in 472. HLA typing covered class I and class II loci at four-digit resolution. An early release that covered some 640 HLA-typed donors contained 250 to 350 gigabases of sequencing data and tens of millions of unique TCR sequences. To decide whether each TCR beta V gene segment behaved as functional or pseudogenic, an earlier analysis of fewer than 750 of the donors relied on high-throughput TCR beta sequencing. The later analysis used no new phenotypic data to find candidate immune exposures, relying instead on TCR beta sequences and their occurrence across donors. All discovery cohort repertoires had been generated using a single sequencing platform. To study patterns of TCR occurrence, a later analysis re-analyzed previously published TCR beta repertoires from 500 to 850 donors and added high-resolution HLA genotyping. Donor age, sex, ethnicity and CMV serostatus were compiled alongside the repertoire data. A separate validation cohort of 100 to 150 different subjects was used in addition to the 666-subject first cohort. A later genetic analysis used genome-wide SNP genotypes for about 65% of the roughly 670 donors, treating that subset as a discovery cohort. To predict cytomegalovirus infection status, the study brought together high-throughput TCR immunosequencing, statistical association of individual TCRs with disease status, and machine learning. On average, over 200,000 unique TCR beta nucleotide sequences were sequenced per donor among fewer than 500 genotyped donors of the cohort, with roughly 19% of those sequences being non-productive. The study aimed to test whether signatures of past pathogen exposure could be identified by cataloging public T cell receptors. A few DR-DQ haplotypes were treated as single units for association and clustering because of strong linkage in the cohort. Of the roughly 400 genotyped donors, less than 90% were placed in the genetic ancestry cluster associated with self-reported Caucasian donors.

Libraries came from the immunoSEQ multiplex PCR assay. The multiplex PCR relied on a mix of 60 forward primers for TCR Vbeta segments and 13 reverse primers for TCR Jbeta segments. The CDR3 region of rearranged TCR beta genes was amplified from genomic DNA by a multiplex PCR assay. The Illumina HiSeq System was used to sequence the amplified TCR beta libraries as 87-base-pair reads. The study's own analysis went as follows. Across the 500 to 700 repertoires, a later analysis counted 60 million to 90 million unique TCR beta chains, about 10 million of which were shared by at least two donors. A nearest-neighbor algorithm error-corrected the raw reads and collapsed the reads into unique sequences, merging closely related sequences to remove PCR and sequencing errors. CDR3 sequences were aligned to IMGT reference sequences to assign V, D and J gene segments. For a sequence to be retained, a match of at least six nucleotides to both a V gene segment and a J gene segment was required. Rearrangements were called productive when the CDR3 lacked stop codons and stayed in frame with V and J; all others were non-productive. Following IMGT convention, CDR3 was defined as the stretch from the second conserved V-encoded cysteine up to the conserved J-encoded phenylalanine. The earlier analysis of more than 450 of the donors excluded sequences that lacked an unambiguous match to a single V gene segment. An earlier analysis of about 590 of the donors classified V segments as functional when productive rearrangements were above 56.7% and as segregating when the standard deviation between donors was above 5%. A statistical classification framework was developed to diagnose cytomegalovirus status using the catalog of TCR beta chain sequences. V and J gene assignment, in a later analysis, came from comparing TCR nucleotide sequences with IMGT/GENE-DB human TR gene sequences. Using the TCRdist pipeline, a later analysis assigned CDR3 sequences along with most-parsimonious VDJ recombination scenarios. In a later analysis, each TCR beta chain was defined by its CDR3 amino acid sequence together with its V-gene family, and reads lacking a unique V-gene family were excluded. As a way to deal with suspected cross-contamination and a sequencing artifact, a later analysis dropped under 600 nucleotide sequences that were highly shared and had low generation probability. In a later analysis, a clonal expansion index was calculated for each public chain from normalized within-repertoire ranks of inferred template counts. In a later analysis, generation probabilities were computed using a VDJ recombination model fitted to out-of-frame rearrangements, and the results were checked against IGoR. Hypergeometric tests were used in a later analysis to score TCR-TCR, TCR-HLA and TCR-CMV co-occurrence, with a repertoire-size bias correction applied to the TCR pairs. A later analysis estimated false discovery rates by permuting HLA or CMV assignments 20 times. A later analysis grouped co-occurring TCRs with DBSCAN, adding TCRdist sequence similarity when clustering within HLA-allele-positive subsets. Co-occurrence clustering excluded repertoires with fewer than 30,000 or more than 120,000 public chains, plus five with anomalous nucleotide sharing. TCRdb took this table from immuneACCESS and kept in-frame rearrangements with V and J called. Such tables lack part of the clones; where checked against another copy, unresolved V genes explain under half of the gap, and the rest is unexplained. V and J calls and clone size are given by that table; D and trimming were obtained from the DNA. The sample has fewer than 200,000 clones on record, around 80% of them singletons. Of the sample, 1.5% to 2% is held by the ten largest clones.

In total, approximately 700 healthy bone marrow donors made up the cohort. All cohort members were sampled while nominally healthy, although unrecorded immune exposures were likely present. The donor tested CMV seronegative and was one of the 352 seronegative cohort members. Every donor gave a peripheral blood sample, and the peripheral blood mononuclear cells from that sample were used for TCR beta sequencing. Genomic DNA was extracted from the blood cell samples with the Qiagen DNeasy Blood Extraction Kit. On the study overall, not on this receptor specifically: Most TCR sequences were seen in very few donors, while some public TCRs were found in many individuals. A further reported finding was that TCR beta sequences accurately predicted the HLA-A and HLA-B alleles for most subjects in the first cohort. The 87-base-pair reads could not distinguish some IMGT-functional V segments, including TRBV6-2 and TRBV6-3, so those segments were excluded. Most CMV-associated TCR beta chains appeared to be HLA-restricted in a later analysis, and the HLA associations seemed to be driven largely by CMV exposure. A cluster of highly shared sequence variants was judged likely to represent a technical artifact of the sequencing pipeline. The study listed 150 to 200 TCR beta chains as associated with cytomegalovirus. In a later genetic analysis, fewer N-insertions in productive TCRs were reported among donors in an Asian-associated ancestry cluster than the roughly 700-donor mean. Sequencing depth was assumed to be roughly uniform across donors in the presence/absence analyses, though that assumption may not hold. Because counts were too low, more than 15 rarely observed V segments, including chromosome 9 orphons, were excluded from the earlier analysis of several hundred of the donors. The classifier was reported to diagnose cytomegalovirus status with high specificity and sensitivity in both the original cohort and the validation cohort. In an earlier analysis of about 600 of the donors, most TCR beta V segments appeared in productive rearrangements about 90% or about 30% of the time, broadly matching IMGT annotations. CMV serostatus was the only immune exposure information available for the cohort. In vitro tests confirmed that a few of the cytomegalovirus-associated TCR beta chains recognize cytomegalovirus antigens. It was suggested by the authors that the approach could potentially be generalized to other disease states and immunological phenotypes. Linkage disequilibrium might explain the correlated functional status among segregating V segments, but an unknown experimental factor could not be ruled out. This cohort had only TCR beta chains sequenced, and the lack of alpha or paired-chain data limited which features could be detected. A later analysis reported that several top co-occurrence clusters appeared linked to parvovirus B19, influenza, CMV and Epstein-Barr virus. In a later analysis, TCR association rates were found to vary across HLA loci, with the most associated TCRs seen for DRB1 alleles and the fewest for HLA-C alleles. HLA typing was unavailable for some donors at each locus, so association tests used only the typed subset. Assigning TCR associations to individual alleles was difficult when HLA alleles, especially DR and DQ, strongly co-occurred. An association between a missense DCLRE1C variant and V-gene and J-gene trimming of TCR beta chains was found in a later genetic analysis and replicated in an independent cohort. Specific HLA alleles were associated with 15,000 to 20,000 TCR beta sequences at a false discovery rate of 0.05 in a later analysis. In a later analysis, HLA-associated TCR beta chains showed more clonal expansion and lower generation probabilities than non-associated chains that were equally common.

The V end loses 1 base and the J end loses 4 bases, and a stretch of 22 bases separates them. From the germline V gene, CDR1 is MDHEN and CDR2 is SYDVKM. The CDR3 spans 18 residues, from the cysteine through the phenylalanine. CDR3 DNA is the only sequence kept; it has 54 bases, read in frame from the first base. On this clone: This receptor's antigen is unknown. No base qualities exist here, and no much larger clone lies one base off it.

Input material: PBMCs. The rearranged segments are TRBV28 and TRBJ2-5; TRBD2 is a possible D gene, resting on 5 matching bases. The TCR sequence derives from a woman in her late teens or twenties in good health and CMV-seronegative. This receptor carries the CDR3 CASSLLGLGRPGRETQYF. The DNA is TGTGCCAGCAGTTTATTAGGGTTGGGCCGCCCTGGGAGAGAGACCCAGTACTTC.